The 5 T cell receptor beta chains below come from one sample, sequenced in a study of beta chain features in type 1 diabetes. Study-wide points: Type 1 diabetes patients had TCRB CDR3s that were shorter (moderately but significantly so) in all four CD4+ subsets.

No cognate antigen is known for these TCRs. All of the isolated RNA was reverse transcribed, so expressed TCRB transcripts were sequenced. Profiled with immunoSEQ multiplex PCR; TCRdb holds only in-frame clones, not every one. The table records about 170,000 clones, about 7.8% of them present only once. The sequenced sample was central memory CD4+ T cells from blood. These receptors were collected from a woman aged 40 to 55 with type 1 diabetes.

This clone was recorded at least ten times. Different DNA sequences within this sample yield the same CDR3. The rearrangement joins TRBV5-1 to TRBJ2-6; D gene uncertain. Looked up from germline, CDR1 is SGHRS and CDR2 is YFSETQ. Trimming left V 0 bases short and J 1 base short, with 5 bases between. This CDR3 spans 15 amino acids. The CDR3 coding sequence is TGCGCCAGCAGCTTGGACGGGTCTGGGGCCAACGTCCTGACTTTC. Protein product: CASSLDGSGANVLTF.

This clone has only a few counts. V is TRBV28 and J is TRBJ1-1; no clear D. Germline CDR1 and CDR2: MDHEN and SYDVKM. Trimming stripped 8 bases from V and 0 bases from J, with 10 bases between. The CDR3 length is 13 residues. The CDR3 reads CASRTDMNTEAFF. CDR3 coding DNA: TGTGCCAGCCGAACAGACATGAACACTGAAGCTTTCTTT.

This clone was counted between two and nine times. The chain combines TRBV9 with TRBJ2-1, with D maybe TRBD2 (7 bases). The germline CDR1 and CDR2 sequences are SGDLS and YYNGEE. The length of the CDR3 is 16 residues. Trimming took 0 bases from V and 7 from J, leaving 17 bases between them. The CDR3, as DNA: TGTGCCAGCAGCGTAGGAGGGGGGACTAAAGAGAATGAGCAGTTCTTC. Translation: CASSVGGGTKENEQFF.

The CDR3 DNA reads TGTGCCAGCTCACCGGGACAGCAGAACACTGAAGCTTTCTTT. Its protein is CASSPGQQNTEAFF. V is TRBV18 and J is TRBJ1-1, with 7 positions matching TRBD1. Per germline, CDR1 KGHSH and CDR2 LQKENI. V dropped 3 bases and J dropped 1; count of bases not matched to a gene: 2. The CDR3 sequence is 14 residues long.

This clone came up a few times. V is TRBV18 and J is TRBJ1-2; D gene unclear. The CDR3 covers 16 residues. V lost 2 bases and J lost 4, with 17 bases in between. The germline V gene has CDR1 KGHSH and CDR2 LQKENI. The DNA of the CDR3 is TGTGCCAGCTCACCAATGGAGGTCAGATCGAGCTATGGCTACACCTTC. Its translation: CASSPMEVRSSYGYTF.